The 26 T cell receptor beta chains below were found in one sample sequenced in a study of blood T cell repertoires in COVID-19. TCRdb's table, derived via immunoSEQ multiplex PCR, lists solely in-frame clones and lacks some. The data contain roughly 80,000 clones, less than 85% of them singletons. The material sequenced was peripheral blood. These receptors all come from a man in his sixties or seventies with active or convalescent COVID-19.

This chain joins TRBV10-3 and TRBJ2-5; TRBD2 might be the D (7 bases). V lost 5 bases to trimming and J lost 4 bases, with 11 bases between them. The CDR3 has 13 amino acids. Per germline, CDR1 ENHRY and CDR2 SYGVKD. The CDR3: CAISSGGAETQYF. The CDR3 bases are TGTGCCATCAGTTCGGGGGGCGCAGAGACCCAGTACTTC.

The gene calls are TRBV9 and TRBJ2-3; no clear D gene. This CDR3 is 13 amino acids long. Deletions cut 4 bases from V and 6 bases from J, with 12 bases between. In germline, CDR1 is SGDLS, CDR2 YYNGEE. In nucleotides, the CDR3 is TGTGCCAGCAGCCCCCACTCTTGGGATACGCAGTATTTT. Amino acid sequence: CASSPHSWDTQYF.

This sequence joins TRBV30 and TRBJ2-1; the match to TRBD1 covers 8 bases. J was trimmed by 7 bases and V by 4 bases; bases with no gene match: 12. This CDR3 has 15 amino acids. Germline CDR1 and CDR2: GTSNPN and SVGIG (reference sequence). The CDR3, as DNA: TGTGCCTGGAAAGGACAGGGCAACTTATATAATGAGCAGTTCTTC. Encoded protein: CAWKGQGNLYNEQFF.

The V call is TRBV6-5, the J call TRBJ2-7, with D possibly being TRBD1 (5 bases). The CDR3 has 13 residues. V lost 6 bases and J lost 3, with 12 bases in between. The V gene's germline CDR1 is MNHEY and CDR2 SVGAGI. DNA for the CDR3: TGTGCCAGCAGAAGGGGATTCGGCTACGAGCAGTACTTC. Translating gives CASRRGFGYEQYF.

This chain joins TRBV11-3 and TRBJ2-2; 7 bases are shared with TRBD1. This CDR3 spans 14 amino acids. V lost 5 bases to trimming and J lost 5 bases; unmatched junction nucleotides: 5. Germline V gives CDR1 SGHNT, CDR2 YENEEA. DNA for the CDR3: TGTGCCAGCAGCACCTACAGGGGAACCGGGGAGCTGTTTTTT. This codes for CASSTYRGTGELFF.

CDR3 sequence: CASMGQGNTEAFF. CDR3 in DNA: TGTGCCAGCATGGGGCAGGGGAACACTGAAGCTTTCTTT. The chain has TRBV6-5 and TRBJ1-1; tentative D call: TRBD1 (5 bases). Germline V gene lookup returns CDR1 MNHEY and CDR2 SVGAGI. Between the trimmed V and J ends, which lost 7 bases and 1 base, there was a span of 10 bases. There are 13 residues in the CDR3.

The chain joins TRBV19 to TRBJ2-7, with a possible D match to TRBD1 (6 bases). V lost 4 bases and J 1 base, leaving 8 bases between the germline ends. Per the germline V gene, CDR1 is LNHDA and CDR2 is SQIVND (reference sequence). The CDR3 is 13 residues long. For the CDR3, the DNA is TGTGCCAGTAGTAAAGACAGGTCCTACGAGCAGTACTTC. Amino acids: CASSKDRSYEQYF.

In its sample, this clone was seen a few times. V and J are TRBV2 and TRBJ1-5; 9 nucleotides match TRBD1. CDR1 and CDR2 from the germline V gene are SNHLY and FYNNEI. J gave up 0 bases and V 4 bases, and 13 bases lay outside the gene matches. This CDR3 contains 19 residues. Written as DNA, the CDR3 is TGTGCCAGCAGTGGGGGGTTGGACAGGGGCGTTTATAGCAATCAGCCCCAGCATTTT. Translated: CASSGGLDRGVYSNQPQHF.

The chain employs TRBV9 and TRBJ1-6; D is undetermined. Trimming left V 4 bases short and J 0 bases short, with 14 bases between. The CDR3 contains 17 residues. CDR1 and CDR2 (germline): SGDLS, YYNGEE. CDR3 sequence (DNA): TGTGCCAGCAGCCCCTTTGCCTCCAGCTCCTATAATTCACCCCTCCACTTT. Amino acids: CASSPFASSSYNSPLHF.

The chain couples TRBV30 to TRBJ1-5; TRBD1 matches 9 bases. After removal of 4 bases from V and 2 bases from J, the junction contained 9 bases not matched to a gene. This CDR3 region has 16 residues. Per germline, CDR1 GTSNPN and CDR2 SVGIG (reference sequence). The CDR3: CAWNLQGAKGNQPQHF. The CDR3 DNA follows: TGTGCCTGGAACTTACAGGGGGCGAAGGGCAATCAGCCCCAGCATTTT.

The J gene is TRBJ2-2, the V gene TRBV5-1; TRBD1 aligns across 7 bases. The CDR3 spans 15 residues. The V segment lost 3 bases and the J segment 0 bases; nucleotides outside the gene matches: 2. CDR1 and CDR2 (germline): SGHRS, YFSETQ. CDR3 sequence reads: CASSWGQPNTGELFF. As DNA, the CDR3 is TGCGCCAGCAGCTGGGGACAGCCGAACACCGGGGAGCTGTTTTTT.

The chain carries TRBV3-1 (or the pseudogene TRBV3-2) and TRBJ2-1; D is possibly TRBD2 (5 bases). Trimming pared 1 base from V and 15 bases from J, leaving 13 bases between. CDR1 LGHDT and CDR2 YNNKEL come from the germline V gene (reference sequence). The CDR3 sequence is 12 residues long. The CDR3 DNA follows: TGTGCCAGCAGCCAAGGCGAGACTACCCCGTTCTTC. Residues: CASSQGETTPFF.

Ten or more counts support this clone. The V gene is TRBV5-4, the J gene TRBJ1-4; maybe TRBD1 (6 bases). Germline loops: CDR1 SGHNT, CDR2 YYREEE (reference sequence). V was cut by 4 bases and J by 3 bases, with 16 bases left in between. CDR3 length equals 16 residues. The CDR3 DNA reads TGTGCCAGCAGCGCCCGGGGGGGGCAGGCTAATGAAAAACTGTTTTTT. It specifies CASSARGGQANEKLFF.

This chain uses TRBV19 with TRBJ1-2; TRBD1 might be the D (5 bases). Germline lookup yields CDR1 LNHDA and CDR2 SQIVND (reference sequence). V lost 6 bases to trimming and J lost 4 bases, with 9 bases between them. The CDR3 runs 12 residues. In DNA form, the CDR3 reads TGTGCCAGTAGGACAGTCGGCTATGGCTACACCTTC. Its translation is CASRTVGYGYTF.

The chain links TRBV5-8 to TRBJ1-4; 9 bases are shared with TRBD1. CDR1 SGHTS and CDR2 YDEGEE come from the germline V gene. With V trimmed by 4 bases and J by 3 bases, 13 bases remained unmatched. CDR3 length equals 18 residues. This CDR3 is CASSPGTGSGRANEKLFF. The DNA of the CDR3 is TGTGCCAGCAGCCCCGGGACAGGGTCCGGGCGGGCTAATGAAAAACTGTTTTTT.

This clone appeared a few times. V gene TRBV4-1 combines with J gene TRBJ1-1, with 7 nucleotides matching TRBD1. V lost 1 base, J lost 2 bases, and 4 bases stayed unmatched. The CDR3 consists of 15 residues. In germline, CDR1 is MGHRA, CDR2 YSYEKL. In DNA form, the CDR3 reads TGCGCCAGCAGCCAAGGGGGACAGACCAACACTGAAGCTTTCTTT. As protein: CASSQGGQTNTEAFF.

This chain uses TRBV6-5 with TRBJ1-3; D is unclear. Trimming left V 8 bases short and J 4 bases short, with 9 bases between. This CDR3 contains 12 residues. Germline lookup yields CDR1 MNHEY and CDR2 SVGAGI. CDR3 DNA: TGTGCCAGCCAGTCGGGGGGAAACACCATATATTTT. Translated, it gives CASQSGGNTIYF.

The CDR3 region has the DNA TGTGCCAGCAAAGAGGGGAGGGCCCAAGAAAAACTGTTTTTT. Translating gives CASKEGRAQEKLFF. The chain is built from TRBV2 and TRBJ1-4, with D tentatively TRBD1 (5 bases). The CDR3 runs 14 residues. The germline V gene encodes CDR1 SNHLY and CDR2 FYNNEI. Trimming shortened V by 7 bases and J by 8 bases, and 17 bases separated the two germline ends.

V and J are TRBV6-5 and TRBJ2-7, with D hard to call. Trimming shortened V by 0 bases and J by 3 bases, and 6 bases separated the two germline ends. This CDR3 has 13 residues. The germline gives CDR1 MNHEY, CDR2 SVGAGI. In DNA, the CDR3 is TGTGCCAGCAGTTACTCCACAAACTACGAGCAGTACTTC. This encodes CASSYSTNYEQYF.

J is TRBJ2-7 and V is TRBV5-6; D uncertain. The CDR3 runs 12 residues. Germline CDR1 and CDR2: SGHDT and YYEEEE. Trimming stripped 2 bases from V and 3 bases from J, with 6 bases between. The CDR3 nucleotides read TGTGCCAGCAGCTTCCAATTCTACGAGCAGTACTTC. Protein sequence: CASSFQFYEQYF.

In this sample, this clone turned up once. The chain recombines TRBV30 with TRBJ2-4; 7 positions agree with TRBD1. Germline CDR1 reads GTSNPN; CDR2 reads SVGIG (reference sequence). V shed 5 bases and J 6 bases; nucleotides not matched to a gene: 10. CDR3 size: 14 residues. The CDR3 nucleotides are TGTGCCTGGGCCCCCAAGGGGGCCCTAAACATTCAGTACTTC. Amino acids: CAWAPKGALNIQYF.

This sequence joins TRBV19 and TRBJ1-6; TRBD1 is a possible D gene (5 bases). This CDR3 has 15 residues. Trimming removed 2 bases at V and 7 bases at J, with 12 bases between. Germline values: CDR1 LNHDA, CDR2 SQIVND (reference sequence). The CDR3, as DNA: TGTGCCAGTAGTATATCTGGGGCATCAAATTCACCCCTCCACTTT. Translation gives CASSISGASNSPLHF.

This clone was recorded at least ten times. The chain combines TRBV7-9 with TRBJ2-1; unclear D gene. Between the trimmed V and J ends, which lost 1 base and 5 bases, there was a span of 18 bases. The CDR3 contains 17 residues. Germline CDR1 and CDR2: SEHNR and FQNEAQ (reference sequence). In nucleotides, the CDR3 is TGTGCCAGCAGCTTAGGGCTAGTTGCGCGTACGGACAATGAGCAGTTCTTC. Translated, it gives CASSLGLVARTDNEQFF.

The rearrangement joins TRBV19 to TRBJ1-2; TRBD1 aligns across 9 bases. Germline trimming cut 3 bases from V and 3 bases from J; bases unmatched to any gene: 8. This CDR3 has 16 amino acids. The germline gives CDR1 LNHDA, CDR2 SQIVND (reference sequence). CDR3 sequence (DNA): TGTGCCAGTAGTATCCCCGGGACAGGGTTAGACTATGGCTACACCTTC. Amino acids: CASSIPGTGLDYGYTF.

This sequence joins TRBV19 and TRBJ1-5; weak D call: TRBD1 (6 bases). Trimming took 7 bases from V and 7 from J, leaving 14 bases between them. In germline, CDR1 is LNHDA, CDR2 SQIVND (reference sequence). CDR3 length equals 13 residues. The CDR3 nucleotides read TGTGCCAGTAACCAGGGGTCACGACAGCCCCAGCATTTT. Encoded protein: CASNQGSRQPQHF. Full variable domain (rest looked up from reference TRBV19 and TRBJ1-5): DGGITQSPKYLFRKEGQNVTLSCEQNLNHDAMYWYRQDPGQGLRLIYYSQIVNDFQKGDIAEGYSVSREKKESFPLTVTSAQKNPTAFYLCASNQGSRQPQHFGDGTRLSIL.

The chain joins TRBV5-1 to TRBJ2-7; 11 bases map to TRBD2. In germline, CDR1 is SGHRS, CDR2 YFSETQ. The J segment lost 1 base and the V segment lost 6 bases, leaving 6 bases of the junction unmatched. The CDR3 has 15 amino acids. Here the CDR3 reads CASTHPSGGSYEQYF. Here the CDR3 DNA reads TGCGCCAGCACCCACCCTAGCGGGGGGTCCTACGAGCAGTACTTC. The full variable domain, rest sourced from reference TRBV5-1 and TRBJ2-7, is KAGVTQTPRYLIKTRGQQVTLSCSPISGHRSVSWYQQTPGQGLQFLFEYFSETQRNKGNFPGRFSGRQFSNSRSEMNVSTLELGDSALYLCASTHPSGGSYEQYFGPGTRLTVT.